Here is one T cell receptor beta chain with its context. This sample stems from a study of blood T cell repertoires in COVID-19. On the study more broadly: COVID-19 samples collected from the United States, Italy and Spain covered acute and convalescent phases. T cells, B-cell-depleted T cells, or PBMCs supplied cDNA or gDNA.

Clones were read by immunoSEQ multiplex PCR, and TCRdb kept only the in-frame ones, dropping some. The table lists about 320,000 clones, around nine tenths of them singletons. Participant ages covered 18 to 89 years across about two dozen US areas. Two negative PCRs, clearance, or symptom resolution characterized the recovered Cohort 3 donors. Germline lookup yields CDR1 MDHEN and CDR2 SYDVKM. With V trimmed by 5 bases and J by 12 bases, 3 bases remained unmatched. This CDR3 has 12 amino acids. The TCR sequence derives from a man aged 25 to 40 who had recovered from COVID-19. This chain uses TRBV28 with TRBJ1-4; 10 bases are shared with TRBD1. The specimen was PBMCs or T cells enriched from blood (not recorded which). This CDR3 reads CASSDRGRELFF. In DNA form, the CDR3 reads TGTGCCAGCAGTGACAGGGGGCGAGAACTGTTTTTT.